The text below deals with one T cell receptor (beta chain). This specimen comes from a study of Graves' ophthalmopathy and Graves' hyperthyroidism. The CDR3 sequence is 14 residues long. The germline CDR1 and CDR2 sequences are SGHTA and FQGNSA. RNA served as the template for amplifying TCR beta CDR3 regions. A first-round RT-PCR used HTBI primers, followed by a second-round multiplex PCR. MiXCR, applied by TCRdb to the multiplex PCR reads, yields one record per CDR3 protein. This repertoire shows hundreds of thousands of distinct CDR3 sequences, around 50% found once; its top ten account for roughly half.

This sequence originates from an adult man with Graves' ophthalmopathy. Sequenced material: peripheral blood. This sequence joins TRBV7-2 and TRBJ2-7, with 10 positions matching TRBD2. The DNA end favors TRBJ2-1, so the J call may be wrong. The CDR3 DNA reads TGTGCCAGCAGCTTGGCTAGCGGGAGCTATGAGCAGTTCTTC. Residues: CASSLASGSYEQFF.